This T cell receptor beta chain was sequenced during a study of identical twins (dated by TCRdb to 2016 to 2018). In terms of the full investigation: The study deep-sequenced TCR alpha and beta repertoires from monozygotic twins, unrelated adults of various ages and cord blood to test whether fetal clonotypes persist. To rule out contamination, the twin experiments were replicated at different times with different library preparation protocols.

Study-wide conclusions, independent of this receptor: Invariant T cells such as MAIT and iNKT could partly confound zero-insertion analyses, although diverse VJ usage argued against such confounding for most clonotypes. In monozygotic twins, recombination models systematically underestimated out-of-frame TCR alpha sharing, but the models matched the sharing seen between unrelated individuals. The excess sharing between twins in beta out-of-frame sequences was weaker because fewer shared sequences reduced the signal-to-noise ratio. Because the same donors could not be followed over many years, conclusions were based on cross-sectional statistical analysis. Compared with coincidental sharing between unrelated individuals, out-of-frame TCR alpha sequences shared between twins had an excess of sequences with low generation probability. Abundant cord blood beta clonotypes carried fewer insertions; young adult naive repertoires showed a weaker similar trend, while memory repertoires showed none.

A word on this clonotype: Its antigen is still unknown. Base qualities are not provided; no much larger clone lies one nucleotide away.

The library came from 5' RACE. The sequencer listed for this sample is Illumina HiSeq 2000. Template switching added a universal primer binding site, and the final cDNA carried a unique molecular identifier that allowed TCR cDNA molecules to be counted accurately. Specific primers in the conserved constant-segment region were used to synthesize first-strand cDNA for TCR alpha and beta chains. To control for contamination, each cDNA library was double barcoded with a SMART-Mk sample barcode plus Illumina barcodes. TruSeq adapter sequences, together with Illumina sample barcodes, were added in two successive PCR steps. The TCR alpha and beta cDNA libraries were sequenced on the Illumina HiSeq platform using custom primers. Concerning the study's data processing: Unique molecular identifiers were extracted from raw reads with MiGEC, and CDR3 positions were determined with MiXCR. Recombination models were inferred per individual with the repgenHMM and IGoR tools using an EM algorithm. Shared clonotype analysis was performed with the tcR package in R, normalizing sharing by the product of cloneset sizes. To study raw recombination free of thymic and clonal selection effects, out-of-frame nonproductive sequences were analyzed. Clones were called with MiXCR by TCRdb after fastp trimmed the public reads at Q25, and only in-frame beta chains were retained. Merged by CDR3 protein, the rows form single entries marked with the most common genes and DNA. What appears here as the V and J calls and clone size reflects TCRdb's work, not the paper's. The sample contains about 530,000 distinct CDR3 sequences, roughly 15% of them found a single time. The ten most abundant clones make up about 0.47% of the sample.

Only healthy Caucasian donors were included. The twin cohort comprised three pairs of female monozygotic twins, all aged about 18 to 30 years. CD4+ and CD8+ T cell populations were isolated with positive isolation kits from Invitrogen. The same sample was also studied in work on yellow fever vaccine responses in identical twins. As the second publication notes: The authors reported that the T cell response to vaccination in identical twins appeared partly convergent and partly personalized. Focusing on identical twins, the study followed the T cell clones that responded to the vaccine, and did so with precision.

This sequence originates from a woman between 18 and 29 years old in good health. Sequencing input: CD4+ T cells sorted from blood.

The CDR3 corresponds to CASIRQGGGYTF. The bases are TGTGCCAGCATAAGGCAGGGGGGAGGCTACACCTTC. The chain is made from TRBV28 and TRBJ1-2, with 7 bases in between that match TRBD1. From its cysteine to its phenylalanine, the CDR3 spans 12 amino acids. Left in the record is the CDR3 DNA by itself, 36 bases read in frame from the first base. For CDR1 and CDR2, the germline V gene lists MDHEN and SYDVKM. V loses 7 bases at its end and J loses 8 bases; junction bases beyond the gene matches: 7.